A selection of T cell receptor beta chains follows, all from one sample in a study of blood T cell repertoires in COVID-19. Profiled with immunoSEQ multiplex PCR; TCRdb holds only in-frame clones, not every one. The sample shows about 320,000 clones, 70% to 90% of them seen only once. The specimen sequenced was PBMCs or T cells enriched from blood (not recorded which). These receptors came from a woman aged 30 to 39 who had recovered from COVID-19. Each CDR3 is given without its conserved first and last residue. Each record gives: D gene, J gene, V gene, CDR3 protein. D genes are given only for firm matches.

TRBD1	TRBJ1-3	TRBV19	ASSGTGRYSGNTIY
NA	TRBJ2-6	TRBV5-1	ASSPGPTQASGANVLT
TRBD1	TRBJ2-6	TRBV9	ASSLRDRVLGANVLT
NA	TRBJ1-1	TRBV19	ASSPGEEAF
NA	TRBJ1-5	TRBV19	ASSISGKYSNQPQH
NA	TRBJ1-4	TRBV30	AWTPHLRGIGEKLF
NA	TRBJ1-2	TRBV7-2	ASSLQGLDGYT
TRBD1	TRBJ1-3	TRBV19	ASSDNRGGGNTIY
NA	TRBJ1-6	TRBV5-1	ASSFGGQSYSPLH
NA	TRBJ2-1	TRBV4-1	ASSQGRTAPYNEQF
NA	TRBJ2-3	TRBV25-1	ASSVSRTAASTDTQY
TRBD2	TRBJ2-1	TRBV7-6	ASSLVPAGGPGEQF
NA	TRBJ2-7	TRBV4-1	ASSQVTDHEQY
NA	TRBJ1-2	TRBV19	ATRGRPETYGYT